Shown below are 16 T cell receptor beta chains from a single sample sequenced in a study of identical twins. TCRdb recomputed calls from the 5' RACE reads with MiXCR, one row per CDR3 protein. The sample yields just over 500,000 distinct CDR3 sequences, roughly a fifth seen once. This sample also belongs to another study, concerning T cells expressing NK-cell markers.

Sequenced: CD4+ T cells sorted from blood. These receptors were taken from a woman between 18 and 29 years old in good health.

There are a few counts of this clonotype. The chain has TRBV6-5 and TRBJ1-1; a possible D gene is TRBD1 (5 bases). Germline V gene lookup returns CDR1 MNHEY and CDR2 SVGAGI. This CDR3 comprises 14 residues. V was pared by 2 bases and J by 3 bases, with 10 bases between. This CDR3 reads CASSYARQYTEAFF. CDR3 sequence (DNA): TGTGCCAGCAGTTACGCGAGACAGTACACTGAAGCTTTCTTT.

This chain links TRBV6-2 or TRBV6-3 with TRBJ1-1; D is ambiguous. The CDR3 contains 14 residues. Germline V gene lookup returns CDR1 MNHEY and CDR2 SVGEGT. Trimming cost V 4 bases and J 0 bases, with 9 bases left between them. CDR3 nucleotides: TGTGCCAGCAGTTTTCGGGGTATGAACACTGAAGCTTTCTTT. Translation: CASSFRGMNTEAFF.

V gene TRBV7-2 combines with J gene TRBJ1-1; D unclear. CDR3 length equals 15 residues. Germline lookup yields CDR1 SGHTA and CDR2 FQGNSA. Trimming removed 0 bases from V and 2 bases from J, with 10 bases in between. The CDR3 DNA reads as TGTGCCAGCAGCTTAGCTAGCAGTTCTAACACTGAAGCTTTCTTT. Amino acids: CASSLASSSNTEAFF.

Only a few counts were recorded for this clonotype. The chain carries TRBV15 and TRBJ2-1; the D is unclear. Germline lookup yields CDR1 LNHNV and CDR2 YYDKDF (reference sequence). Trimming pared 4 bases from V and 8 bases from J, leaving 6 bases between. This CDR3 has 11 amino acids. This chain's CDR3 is CATSIGYEQFF. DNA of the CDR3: TGTGCCACCAGCATAGGCTATGAGCAGTTCTTC. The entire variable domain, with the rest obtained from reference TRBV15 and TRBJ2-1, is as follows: DAMVIQNPRYQVTQFGKPVTLSCSQTLNHNVMYWYQQKSSQAPKLLFHYYDKDFNNEADTPDNFQSRRPNTSFCFLDIRSPGLGDTAMYLCATSIGYEQFFGPGTRLTVL.

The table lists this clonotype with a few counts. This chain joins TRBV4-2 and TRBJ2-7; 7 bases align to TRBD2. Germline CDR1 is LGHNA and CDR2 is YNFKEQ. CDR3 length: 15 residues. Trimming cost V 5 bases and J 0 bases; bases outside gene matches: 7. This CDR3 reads CASSTSSGHSYEQYF. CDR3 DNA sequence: TGTGCCAGCAGCACGTCTAGCGGCCACTCCTACGAGCAGTACTTC.

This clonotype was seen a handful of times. CDR3 protein: CASKSLGQGNGGYTF. The CDR3 region has the DNA TGTGCCAGCAAATCTTTGGGACAGGGAAATGGAGGCTACACCTTC. This chain connects TRBV27 to TRBJ1-2; 9 nucleotides match TRBD1. The CDR3 has 15 residues. J gave up 8 bases and V 7 bases, and 14 bases lay outside the gene matches. The germline V gene has CDR1 MNHEY and CDR2 SMNVEV (reference sequence).

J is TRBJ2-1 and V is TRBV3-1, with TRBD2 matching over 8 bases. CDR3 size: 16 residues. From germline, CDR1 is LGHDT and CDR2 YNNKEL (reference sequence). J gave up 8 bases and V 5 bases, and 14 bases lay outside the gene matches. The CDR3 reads CASSFNAGGPLDEQFF. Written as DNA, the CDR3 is TGTGCCAGCAGCTTTAATGCGGGGGGCCCCTTGGATGAGCAGTTCTTC.

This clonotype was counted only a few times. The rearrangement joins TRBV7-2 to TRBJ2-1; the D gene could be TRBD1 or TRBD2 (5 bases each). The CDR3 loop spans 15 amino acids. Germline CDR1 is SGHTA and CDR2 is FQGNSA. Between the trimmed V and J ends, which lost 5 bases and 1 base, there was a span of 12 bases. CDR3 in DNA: TGTGCCAGCAGCCGGGACGTCCCGTCCTACAATGAGCAGTTCTTC. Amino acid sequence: CASSRDVPSYNEQFF. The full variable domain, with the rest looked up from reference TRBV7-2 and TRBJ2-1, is GAGVSQSPSNKVTEKGKDVELRCDPISGHTALYWYRQSLGQGLEFLIYFQGNSAPDKSGLPSDRFSAERTGGSVSTLTIQRTQQEDSAVYLCASSRDVPSYNEQFFGPGTRLTVL.

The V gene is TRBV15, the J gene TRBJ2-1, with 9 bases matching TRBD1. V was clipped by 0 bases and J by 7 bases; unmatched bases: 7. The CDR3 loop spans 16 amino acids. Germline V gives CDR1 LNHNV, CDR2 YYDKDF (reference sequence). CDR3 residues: CATSRDPGQGRNEQFF. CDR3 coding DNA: TGTGCCACCAGCAGAGATCCGGGACAGGGCAGGAATGAGCAGTTCTTC.

The CDR3 nucleotides read TGCAGAGCCTCAGTGGGAGATACGCAGTATTTT. This translates into CRASVGDTQYF. The chain is built from TRBV20-1 and TRBJ2-3, with D uncertain. CDR1 and CDR2 from the germline V gene are DFQATT and SNEGSKA (reference sequence). CDR3 length: 11 residues.

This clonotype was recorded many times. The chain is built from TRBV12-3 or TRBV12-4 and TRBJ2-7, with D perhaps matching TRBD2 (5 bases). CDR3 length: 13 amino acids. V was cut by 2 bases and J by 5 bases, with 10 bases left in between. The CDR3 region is CASSLWRADEQYF. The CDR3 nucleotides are TGTGCCAGCAGTTTATGGAGAGCGGACGAGCAGTACTTC.

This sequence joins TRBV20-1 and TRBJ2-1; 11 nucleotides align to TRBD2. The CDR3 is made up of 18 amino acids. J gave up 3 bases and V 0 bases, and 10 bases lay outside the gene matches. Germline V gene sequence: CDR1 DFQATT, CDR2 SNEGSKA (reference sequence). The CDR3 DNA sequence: TGCAGTGCTAGAGATCTTGGGGTAGCGGGGGGGGGCTACAATGAGCAGTTCTTC. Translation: CSARDLGVAGGGYNEQFF.

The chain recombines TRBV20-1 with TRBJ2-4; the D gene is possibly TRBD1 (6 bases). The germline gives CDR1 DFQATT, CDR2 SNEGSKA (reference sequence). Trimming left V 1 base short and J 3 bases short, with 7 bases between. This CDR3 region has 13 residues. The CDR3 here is CSARGDNKNIQYF. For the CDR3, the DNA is TGCAGTGCTAGAGGGGACAACAAAAACATTCAGTACTTC.

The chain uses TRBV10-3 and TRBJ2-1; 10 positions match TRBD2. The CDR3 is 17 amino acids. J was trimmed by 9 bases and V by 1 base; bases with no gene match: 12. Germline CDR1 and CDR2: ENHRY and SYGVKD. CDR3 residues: CAISEWGLAGAPSEQFF. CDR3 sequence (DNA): TGTGCCATCAGTGAGTGGGGGCTAGCGGGAGCACCCAGTGAGCAGTTCTTC.

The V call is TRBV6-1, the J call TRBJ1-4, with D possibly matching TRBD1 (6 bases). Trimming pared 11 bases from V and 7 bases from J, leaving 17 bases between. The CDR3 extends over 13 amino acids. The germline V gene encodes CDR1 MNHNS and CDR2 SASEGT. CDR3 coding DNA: TGTGCCGTGAACAGGGAATCGGGTGAAAAACTGTTTTTT. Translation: CAVNRESGEKLFF.

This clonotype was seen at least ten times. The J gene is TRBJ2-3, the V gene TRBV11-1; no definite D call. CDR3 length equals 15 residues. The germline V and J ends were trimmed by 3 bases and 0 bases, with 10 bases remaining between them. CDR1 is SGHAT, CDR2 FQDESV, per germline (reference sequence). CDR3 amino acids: CASSLRLRSTDTQYF. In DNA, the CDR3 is TGTGCCAGCAGCTTGCGTCTGAGAAGCACAGATACGCAGTATTTT.